Presented here are 18 T cell receptor beta chains from one specimen sequenced in a study of neurological immune-mediated disorders (dated by TCRdb to about 2019). The library was generated by 5' RACE. The instrument given in TCRdb is Illumina HiSeq 2500. TCRdb trimmed the raw reads at Q25, called clones with MiXCR and kept productive beta chains. When rows share a CDR3 protein, they turn into one entry using the most common DNA and genes. The sample has approximately 50,000 distinct CDR3 sequences on record, 3% to 4% of them singletons. 5.5% to 6.5% of the sample is in the top ten clones. Sequencing was done on a sample of PBMCs. These TCRs come from a man in his forties or fifties with multiple sclerosis.

This clonotype was picked up many times. This chain connects TRBV11-2 to TRBJ1-1, with D maybe TRBD1 (5 bases). The CDR3 covers 15 residues. The germline gives CDR1 SGHAT, CDR2 FQNNGV. V was pared by 5 bases and J by 3 bases, with 16 bases between. CDR3 region: CASSGTDLGHTEAFF. The CDR3 region has the DNA TGTGCCAGCAGCGGGACCGACCTCGGACACACTGAAGCTTTCTTT.

Many counts were recorded for this clonotype. The chain carries TRBV20-1 and TRBJ2-3; possibly TRBD1 or TRBD2 for D (5 bases each). The germline gives CDR1 DFQATT, CDR2 SNEGSKA (reference sequence). The CDR3 sequence is 12 residues long. V was shortened by 8 bases and J by 0 bases, with 9 bases between the two germline ends. Here the CDR3 reads CSSRDSTDTQYF. The DNA for the CDR3 is TGCAGTTCGAGGGACAGCACAGATACGCAGTATTTT.

There are many counts of this clonotype. V and J are TRBV12-3 or TRBV12-4 and TRBJ2-7; TRBD1 matches at 7 bases. This CDR3 region has 14 residues. Trimming cost V 7 bases and J 0 bases; bases outside gene matches: 6. The CDR3 DNA follows: TGTGCCAGCACTAAGTCAGGGGGCTCCTACGAGCAGTACTTC. Translation gives CASTKSGGSYEQYF.

In its sample, this clonotype was seen many times. This rearrangement joins TRBV6-5 to TRBJ1-2, with TRBD1 as a possible D gene (6 bases). V lost 2 bases, J lost 5 bases, and 9 bases lay in between. CDR1 and CDR2 from the germline V gene are MNHEY and SVGAGI. The length of the CDR3 is 13 residues. The CDR3 bases are TGTGCCAGCAGTTACGGGGGGCCTTATGGCTACACCTTC. Amino acids: CASSYGGPYGYTF.

This clonotype appeared many times. The gene calls are TRBV12-3 or TRBV12-4 and TRBJ2-1, with 9 positions matching TRBD2. The V gene end was trimmed by 3 bases and the J gene end by 5 bases; junction bases not matched to a gene: 5. The CDR3 has 15 residues. The CDR3 sequence is CASSLTSGWDNEQFF. Here the CDR3 DNA reads TGTGCCAGCAGTTTGACTAGCGGCTGGGACAATGAGCAGTTCTTC.

The table lists this clonotype with many counts. The rearrangement joins TRBV7-9 to TRBJ1-6; 8 bases fit TRBD1. Trimming removed 5 bases from V and 15 bases from J; junction bases left unmatched: 9. This CDR3 is built from 13 residues. Germline CDR1 is SEHNR and CDR2 is FQNEAQ (reference sequence). CDR3 sequence reads: CASSTPGQGHLHF. CDR3 bases: TGTGCCAGCAGCACACCCGGACAGGGACACCTCCACTTT.

Of note for this clonotype: This sequence may be a read error, since a much larger clone differs from it by one base. V and J are TRBV4-2 and TRBJ2-6; the match to TRBD2 covers 7 bases. CDR1 and CDR2 from the germline V gene are LGHNA and YNFKEQ. This CDR3 contains 16 residues. The chain's CDR3 is CASSQEAGSGAKVLTF. The CDR3 DNA reads TGTGCCAGCAGCCAAGAAGCGGGGTCTGGGGCCAAAGTCCTGACTTTC.

This clonotype has a count of ten or more. The gene calls are TRBV7-3 and TRBJ2-2, with TRBD1 as a possible D gene (5 bases). V was shortened by 2 bases and J by 7 bases, with 8 bases between the two germline ends. Per the germline V gene, CDR1 is SGHTA and CDR2 is FQGTGA. This CDR3 comprises 13 residues. Written as DNA, the CDR3 is TGTGCCAGCAGCTTACTCAGGGACGGGGAGCTGTTTTTT. Its translation: CASSLLRDGELFF.

This clonotype was observed many times. The chain joins TRBV3-1 to TRBJ2-7; 11 bases match TRBD2. CDR3 length: 16 residues. Germline V CDR1 and CDR2: LGHDT, YNNKEL (reference sequence). The V and J ends lost 2 bases and 4 bases, in that order; junction bases with no gene match: 7. The CDR3: CASSQSGGLAGYEQYF. The CDR3 DNA sequence: TGTGCCAGCAGCCAAAGTGGAGGACTAGCGGGTTACGAGCAGTACTTC.

This clonotype has a count of ten or more. V and J are TRBV12-3 or TRBV12-4 and TRBJ1-1; D unclear. Trimming stripped 6 bases from V and 6 bases from J, with 14 bases between. The length of the CDR3 is 13 residues. The CDR3 is CASRNSPGAEAFF. Written as DNA, the CDR3 is TGTGCCAGCAGAAACTCTCCCGGCGCTGAAGCTTTCTTT.

This clonotype has ten or more counts. This chain connects TRBV5-1 to TRBJ1-1; D possibly corresponds to TRBD1 (5 bases). Germline CDR1 is SGHRS and CDR2 is YFSETQ. V was clipped by 4 bases and J by 1 base, with 11 bases between them. CDR3 length equals 14 residues. The CDR3 DNA reads TGCGCCAGCAGCCGATCTACAGGGAACACTGAAGCTTTCTTT. Translation gives CASSRSTGNTEAFF.

This clonotype was counted at least ten times. This rearrangement joins TRBV2 to TRBJ1-1; unclear D gene. This CDR3 is built from 14 residues. CDR1 is SNHLY and CDR2 is FYNNEI in the germline V gene. V shed 6 bases and J shed 2 bases, with 13 bases lying between them. The CDR3 sequence is CASSVFFGNTEAFF. The CDR3 DNA reads as TGTGCCAGCAGCGTATTTTTTGGAAACACTGAAGCTTTCTTT.

This clonotype was detected ten times or more. V gene TRBV7-2 combines with J gene TRBJ1-5; 9 bases line up with TRBD1. V was clipped by 2 bases and J by 4 bases; unmatched bases: 9. This CDR3 is 17 amino acids long. The germline V gene encodes CDR1 SGHTA and CDR2 FQGNSA. The CDR3 region has the DNA TGTGCCAGCAGCTTAAATGCTGGGACAGGGAATAATCAGCCCCAGCATTTT. Its translation: CASSLNAGTGNNQPQHF.

Concerning this clonotype itself: Germline is not matched at one junction end, which may reflect a read error. The chain carries TRBV4-1 and TRBJ1-5; perhaps TRBD1 as D (5 bases). This CDR3 is built from 16 residues. Germline assignment: CDR1 MGHRA and CDR2 YSYEKL. This CDR3 reads CASSQGPRASNQPQNF. The CDR3, as DNA: TGCGCCAGCAGCCAAGGGCCCAGGGCTAGCAATCAGCCCCAGAATTTT.

The V and J genes are TRBV5-1 and TRBJ2-5, with no clear D. The CDR3 consists of 14 residues. In germline, CDR1 is SGHRS, CDR2 YFSETQ. Trimming pared 0 bases from V and 4 bases from J, leaving 10 bases between. As DNA, the CDR3 is TGCGCCAGCAGCTTGGGGAAGGGCGGAGAGACCCAGTACTTC. Protein: CASSLGKGGETQYF.

By frequency in the sample, this clonotype is medium-sized (0.01 to 0.1%). The chain joins TRBV9 to TRBJ2-3; D gene ambiguous. Germline V CDR1 and CDR2: SGDLS, YYNGEE. The V gene lost 4 bases and the J gene lost 2 bases, with 8 bases spanning the gap. The CDR3 has 13 residues. Here the CDR3 reads CASSLTITDTQYF. CDR3 nucleotides: TGTGCCAGCAGCCTAACTATCACAGATACGCAGTATTTT.

V is TRBV5-1 and J is TRBJ2-1; 8 nucleotides agree with TRBD1. The CDR3 runs 14 residues. V shed 4 bases and J 4 bases; nucleotides not matched to a gene: 4. Per germline, CDR1 SGHRS and CDR2 YFSETQ. The CDR3 loop reads CASSAQGDYNEQFF. The CDR3 DNA follows: TGCGCCAGCAGCGCACAGGGGGATTACAATGAGCAGTTCTTC.

This clonotype showed up many times. The chain employs TRBV10-1 and TRBJ2-1, with 7 bases matching TRBD1. The germline gives CDR1 WNHNN, CDR2 SYGVQD (reference sequence). This CDR3 has 16 residues. V shed 4 bases, J shed 7 bases, and the junction held 13 bases outside the gene matches. The CDR3 reads CASSGGPGQFINEQFF. The DNA for the CDR3 is TGCGCCAGCAGTGGGGGCCCGGGACAGTTTATAAATGAGCAGTTCTTC.